This T cell receptor beta chain was captured by sequencing in a study of shared clonotypes between healthy human individuals (TCRdb year 2020). Study-level background: A few men and two women, aged 18 to 49 years, made up the cohort. Each donor's leukapheresis produced roughly between about 0.8 and 10 billion PBMCs. The study deeply sequenced blood TCR repertoires of about 5 healthy adults to estimate repertoire size and the extent of clonotype sharing between individuals. For each donor, CD4 naive and CD4 memory were each run on three plates, CD8 naive on two plates, and CD8 memory on one plate. Different laboratories and diverse techniques were used to prepare libraries and sequence TCR repertoires, to increase sequencing depth and limit assay-specific biases.

The donors were healthy, HIV-negative adults who had no recently reported acute infections or vaccinations. Only Caucasian adults living in Nashville, Tennessee, USA were represented among the donors. CD8 memory samples were composed of magnetically selected CD45RO+ cells combined with CCR7-negative CD45RA+ effector memory (TemRA) cells. Blood was obtained by leukapheresis, after which PBMCs were separated by Ficoll-Histopaque density gradient centrifugation and cryopreserved in liquid nitrogen vapor phase. Purity and quantity of every magnetically sorted T cell population were checked by analytical flow cytometry. From each sorted fraction, genomic DNA was isolated and quantified by UV absorbance on a Nanodrop 2000c. As to this clone: There is no known antigen for this receptor. Base qualities were left out, and no much larger clone turns up one base away.

Using the deep immunoSEQ assay, multiplex PCR amplified TCR CDR3 regions from genomic DNA. Extracted genomic DNA from each cell subset was distributed evenly across all wells of several immunoSEQ 96-well plates, and each plate was treated as a replicate. For sorted subsets, about 210 ng of genomic DNA, equivalent to some 30,000 T cell genomes, went into each replicate PCR. Purified libraries were measured with a Qubit 3.0 fluorometer, size-checked on a Bioanalyzer 2100, and measured again with the KAPA Library Quantification kit. Every immunoSEQ 96-well plate was sequenced on a dedicated single-read 150-cycle Illumina NextSeq 550 flow cell. Turning to the authors' computational methods: Because only junctional sequences without quality scores were contained in the immunoSEQ output, filtering matching that applied to full-length reads could not be performed. Sequences were annotated with PyIR, a Python wrapper for IgBLAST v1.9, and V/J genes and CDR3 were assigned using IMGT germline references. Reads with weak V/J assignments (E-value above 1e-6), missing CDR3, stop codons, out-of-frame junctions, or ambiguous translated residues were removed. V3J clonotypes were defined as sequences sharing an identical inferred V gene, J gene, and CDR3 amino acid sequence. Percentage overlap between repertoires was computed as shared unique clonotypes divided by the size of the smaller repertoire. RTK rarefaction, the Chao1 estimator, and Recon v2.1 estimates of unobserved clonotypes were used to assess repertoire richness. Generation probabilities were computed with OLGA for all TCRbeta clonotypes obtained by the gDNA method from a few donors. TCRdb limited this immuneACCESS table to in-frame rearrangements with V and J called. A share of clones is missing; checked studies link under half to unresolved V genes, and the rest is unexplained. That table supplies the V and J calls and clone size; D and trimming were determined from the DNA. For this sample the table gives 85,000 to 100,000 clones, of which around 68% were detected only once. The ten most abundant clones make up 45% to 55% of the sample.

Including the terminal cysteine and phenylalanine, the CDR3 comprises 15 residues. Only the CDR3 part of the read is kept: 45 bases, read in frame from the first base. At the junction V is shortened by 0 bases and J by 2 bases, with 9 bases in between. The germline V gene (reference sequence) sets CDR1 to MNHNY and CDR2 to SVGAGI. Beyond this particular receptor, the publication reports: Sampling was restricted to blood, and TCR repertoires in tissues likely differ from the TCR repertoires found in blood. Higher generation probabilities were observed for clonotypes shared by all four sorted-subset donors than for non-shared clonotypes. Estimated clonotype richness was generally larger for naive than for memory subsets. Sharing across a few donors was observed for about 5% of naive CD4, 3% to 3.5% of naive CD8, 2% to 2.5% of memory CD4, and about 0.38% of memory CD8 clonotypes. Based on pairwise subsampling, the degree of clonotype sharing among donors was expected to be affected by sequencing depth. Rarefaction of sorted-subset datasets indicated incomplete sequencing despite the large sequencing depth. The genetic and exposure-history diversity represented was limited by the small number of donors.

The specimen sequenced was memory CD8+ T cells sorted from blood. The label giving this sample's cell subset or site can be read as: CD45RO+ cells pooled with CCR7-negative TemRA cells. This clonotype was sampled from a man aged 25-45 years in good health. The chain employs TRBV6-6 and TRBJ2-3, with the D gene not clear enough to name. CDR3 loop: CASSYSRQLTDTQYF. Here is the DNA: TGTGCCAGCAGTTACTCGCGGCAGCTCACAGATACGCAGTATTTT.